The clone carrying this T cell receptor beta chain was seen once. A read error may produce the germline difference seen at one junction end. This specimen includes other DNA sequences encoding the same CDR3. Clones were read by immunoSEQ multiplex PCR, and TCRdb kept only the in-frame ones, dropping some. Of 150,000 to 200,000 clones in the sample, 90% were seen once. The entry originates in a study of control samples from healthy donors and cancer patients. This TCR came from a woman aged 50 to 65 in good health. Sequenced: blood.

The DNA for the CDR3 is TGTGCCAGCAGCGTGCAGGGGGACCTGGATGGCTACACCTTC. It encodes CASSVQGDLDGYTF. V usage is TRBV5-1 and J usage is TRBJ1-2; 7 nucleotides align to TRBD1. CDR1 is SGHRS, CDR2 YFSETQ, per germline. The CDR3 extends over 14 amino acids. The whole variable domain, filled in from reference TRBV5-1 and TRBJ1-2, reads KAGVTQTPRYLIKTRGQQVTLSCSPISGHRSVSWYQQTPGQGLQFLFEYFSETQRNKGNFPGRFSGRQFSNSRSEMNVSTLELGDSALYLCASSVQGDLDGYTFGSGTRLTVV.